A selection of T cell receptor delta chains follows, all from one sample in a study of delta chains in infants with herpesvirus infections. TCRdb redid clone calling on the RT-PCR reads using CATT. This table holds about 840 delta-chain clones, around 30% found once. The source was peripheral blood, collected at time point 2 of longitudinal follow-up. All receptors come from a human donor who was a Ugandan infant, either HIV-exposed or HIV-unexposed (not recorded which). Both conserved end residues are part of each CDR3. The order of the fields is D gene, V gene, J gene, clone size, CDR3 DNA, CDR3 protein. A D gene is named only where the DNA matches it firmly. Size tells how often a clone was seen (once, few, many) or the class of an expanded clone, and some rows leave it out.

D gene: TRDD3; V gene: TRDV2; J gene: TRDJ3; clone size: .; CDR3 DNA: TGTGCCTGTGACTTACTTGGGGATACGGACTGGGACACCCGACAGATGTTTTTC; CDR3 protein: CACDLLGDTDWDTRQMFF
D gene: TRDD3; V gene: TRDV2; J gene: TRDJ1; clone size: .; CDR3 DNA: TGTGCCTGTGAACCTATTGAAATGCGGGGCCCGAATCTGGGGGATACGAACGATAAACTCATCTTT; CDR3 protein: CACEPIEMRGPNLGDTNDKLIF
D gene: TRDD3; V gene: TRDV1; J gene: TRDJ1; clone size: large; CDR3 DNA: TGTGCTCTTGGGGAACGGGGTACCCCCGGTTGGATCGGGGGATACGCCGATAAACTCATCTTT; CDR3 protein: CALGERGTPGWIGGYADKLIF
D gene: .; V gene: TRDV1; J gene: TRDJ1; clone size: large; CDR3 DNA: TGTGCTCTTGGGGAACTAAGGAGATACACCGATAAACTCATCTTT; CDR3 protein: CALGELRRYTDKLIF
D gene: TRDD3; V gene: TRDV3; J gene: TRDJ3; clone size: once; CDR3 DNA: TGTGCCTTCATGCGCCACTACCCCGTACTGGGGGGCCAGAGCTCCTGGGACACCCGACAGATGTTTTTC; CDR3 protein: CAFMRHYPVLGGQSSWDTRQMFF
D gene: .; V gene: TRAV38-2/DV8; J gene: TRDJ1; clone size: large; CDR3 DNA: TGTGCTTATAGGAGGCGAGGGGGACCGTGTGTGCCCGATAAACTCATCTTT; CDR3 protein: CAYRRRGGPCVPDKLIF
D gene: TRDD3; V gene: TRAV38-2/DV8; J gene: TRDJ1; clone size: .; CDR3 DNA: TGTGCTTATAGGGCTACGGGGAGGCACTGGGGGCCGACGACCGATAAACTCATCTTT; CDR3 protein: CAYRATGRHWGPTTDKLIF
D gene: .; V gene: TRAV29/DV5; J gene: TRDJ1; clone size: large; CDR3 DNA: TGTGCAGCAAGCGCGAAATACACCGATAAACTCATCTTT; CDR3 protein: CAASAKYTDKLIF
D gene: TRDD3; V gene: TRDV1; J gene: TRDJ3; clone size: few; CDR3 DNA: TGTGCTCTTGGGGAAGATGCAGGTCGGGGGATACGCCTGAGGGACACCCGACAGATGTTTTTC; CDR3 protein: CALGEDAGRGIRLRDTRQMFF
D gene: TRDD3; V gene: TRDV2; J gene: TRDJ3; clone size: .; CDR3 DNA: TGTGCCTGTGATCCCGTACTGGGGGATACTCCTATTAGCTCCTGGGACACCCGACAGATGTTTTTC; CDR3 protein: CACDPVLGDTPISSWDTRQMFF
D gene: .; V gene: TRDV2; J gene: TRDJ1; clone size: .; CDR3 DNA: TGTGCCTGTGACACCGTCGCTACGCTTGGTGATAAACTCATCTTT; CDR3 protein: CACDTVATLGDKLIF
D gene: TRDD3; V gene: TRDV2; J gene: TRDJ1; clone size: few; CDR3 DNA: TGTGCCTGTGACACCACCTTCCTCCTTAGGCTGGGGGATACTGGAGCCGATAAACTCATCTTT; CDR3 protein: CACDTTFLLRLGDTGADKLIF
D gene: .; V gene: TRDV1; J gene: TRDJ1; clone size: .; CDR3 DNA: TGTGCTCTTGGGGAAGGTTTGATGGGGGCTAAATACACCGATAAACTCATCTTT; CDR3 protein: CALGEGLMGAKYTDKLIF
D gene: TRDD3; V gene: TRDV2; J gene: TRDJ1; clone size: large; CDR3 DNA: TGTGCCTGTGACTCCCTGACTGGGGGCCTTTACACCGATAAACTCATCTTT; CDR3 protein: CACDSLTGGLYTDKLIF
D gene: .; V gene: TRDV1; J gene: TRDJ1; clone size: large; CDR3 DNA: TGTGCTCTTGGGGAACAAGATTCCCCCGTACACCACACCGATAAACTCATCTTT; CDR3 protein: CALGEQDSPVHHTDKLIF
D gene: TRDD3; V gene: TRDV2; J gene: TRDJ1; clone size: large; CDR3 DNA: TGTGCCTGTGACACCGTCCCCGGCCTAGTGGGGGATACCCCAAAGCCCGGTAAGGGACTCATCTTT; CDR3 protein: CACDTVPGLVGDTPKPGKGLIF
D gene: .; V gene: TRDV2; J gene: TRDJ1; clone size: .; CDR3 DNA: TGTGCCTGTGACACATTAGAACCCTACGGAGGGGATGGGACCGATAAACTCATCTTT; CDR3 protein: CACDTLEPYGGDGTDKLIF
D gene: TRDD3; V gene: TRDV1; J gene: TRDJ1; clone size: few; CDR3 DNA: TGTGCTCTTGGGGAACCCCTGGGGTGTGTGGGGGGATACGTAAACACCGATAAACTCATCTTT; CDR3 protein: CALGEPLGCVGGYVNTDKLIF
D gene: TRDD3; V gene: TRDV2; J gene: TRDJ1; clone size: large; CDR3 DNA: TGTGCCTGTGACCCACTGGGGGCCTATTACGATAAACTCATCTTT; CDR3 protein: CACDPLGAYYDKLIF
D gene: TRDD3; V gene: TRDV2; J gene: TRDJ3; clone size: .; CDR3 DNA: TGTGCCTGTGACCCCGTACTGGGGGATACTGAACGCTCCTGGGACACCCGACAGATGTTTTTC; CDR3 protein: CACDPVLGDTERSWDTRQMFF
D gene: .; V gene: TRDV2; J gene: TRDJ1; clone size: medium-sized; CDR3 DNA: TGTGCCTGTGACACTATACCTGGGCCCAATTACACCGATAAACTCATCTTT; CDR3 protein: CACDTIPGPNYTDKLIF